A selection of T cell receptor beta chains follows, all from one sample in a study of a mutant IDH1 vaccine in newly diagnosed glioma. No cognate antigen is known for these TCRs. Assay: immunoSEQ multiplex PCR; the TCRdb copy retains only in-frame clones and omits some. The sample lists approximately 45,000 clones; around 93% were seen once. Specimen: PBMCs, collected from a glioma patient whose treatment included an IDH1 peptide vaccine. These receptors originate from a man between 50 and 59 years old with glioma. CDR3s include the opening cysteine and the closing phenylalanine or tryptophan. The order of the fields is V gene, clone size, J gene, D gene, CDR3 DNA, CDR3 protein. The D gene is left open where the match is weak. Expanded clones are given a class, and other clones once, few, many or no size at all.

V gene: TRBV5-1; clone size: -; J gene: TRBJ1-5; D gene: -; CDR3 DNA: TGCGCCAGCAGCTTGGCCGGGGGGCCGAATCAGCCCCAGCATTTT; CDR3 protein: CASSLAGGPNQPQHF
V gene: TRBV9; clone size: -; J gene: TRBJ2-2; D gene: -; CDR3 DNA: TGTGCCAGCAGCGTAAGGACGGGTCCTATCACCGGGGAGCTGTTTTTT; CDR3 protein: CASSVRTGPITGELFF
V gene: TRBV6-5; clone size: -; J gene: TRBJ2-5; D gene: -; CDR3 DNA: TGTGCCAGCAGTTACTCAGGGCAGGGCGGAGAGACCCAGTACTTC; CDR3 protein: CASSYSGQGGETQYF
V gene: TRBV6-5; clone size: -; J gene: TRBJ2-2; D gene: TRBD2; CDR3 DNA: TGTGCCAGCAGGAGTAGCGGGGGGGTCGCCGGGGAGCTGTTTTTT; CDR3 protein: CASRSSGGVAGELFF
V gene: TRBV16; clone size: -; J gene: TRBJ1-5; D gene: -; CDR3 DNA: TGTGCCAGCAGCCAGGGACACAATAGCAATCAGCCCCAGCATTTT; CDR3 protein: CASSQGHNSNQPQHF
V gene: TRBV6-6; clone size: -; J gene: TRBJ2-1; D gene: -; CDR3 DNA: TGTGCCAGCAGTTACTCGCGCTCGGGCGATGAGCAGTTCTTC; CDR3 protein: CASSYSRSGDEQFF
V gene: TRBV6-6; clone size: -; J gene: TRBJ2-7; D gene: -; CDR3 DNA: TGTGCCAGCAGTTACGGTCGGGTGACGATAGACGAGCAGTACTTC; CDR3 protein: CASSYGRVTIDEQYF
V gene: TRBV30; clone size: -; J gene: TRBJ1-6; D gene: TRBD1; CDR3 DNA: TGTGCCTGGAGCAAAACCGGGACAGGGGGCCCTTATAATTCACCCCTCCACTTT; CDR3 protein: CAWSKTGTGGPYNSPLHF
V gene: TRBV6-6; clone size: -; J gene: TRBJ1-2; D gene: TRBD1; CDR3 DNA: TGTGCCAGCAGTGGATCCCAGGGGGCGCGTGGCTACACCTTC; CDR3 protein: CASSGSQGARGYTF
V gene: TRBV9; clone size: few; J gene: TRBJ2-1; D gene: TRBD2; CDR3 DNA: TGTGCCAGCAGCGTAGCAGGTAGCGGGGGTATAATCTACAATGAGCAGTTCTTC; CDR3 protein: CASSVAGSGGIIYNEQFF
V gene: TRBV6-6; clone size: -; J gene: TRBJ2-7; D gene: -; CDR3 DNA: TGTGCCAGCAGTTATGGGGGTCGCGAGCAGTACTTC; CDR3 protein: CASSYGGREQYF